Each of the 30 T cell receptor beta chains below was sequenced from the same sample in a study of shared clonotypes between healthy human individuals. Clones were sequenced by immunoSEQ multiplex PCR, and TCRdb holds only the in-frame ones, with some missing. The sample holds around 700,000 clones; less than 80% are singletons and the top ten take 1.5% to 2%. Source material: memory CD4+ T cells sorted from blood. Sample subset: CD45RA-negative fraction. These receptors all stem from a woman aged 25 to 39 in good health.

On this clone itself: A much larger clone lies a single base off, so this may be a read error. V usage is TRBV6-6 and J usage is TRBJ1-5, with D perhaps TRBD1 (6 bases). Trimming removed 5 bases from V and 0 bases from J, with 14 bases in between. The CDR3 length is 16 residues. CDR1 MNHNY and CDR2 SVGAGI come from the germline V gene (reference sequence). As DNA, the CDR3 is TGTGCCAGCAGTCGAAGGACAGTTACTAGCAATCAGCCCCAGCATTTT. Encoded protein: CASSRRTVTSNQPQHF.

This clone was seen once. V and J are TRBV11-2 and TRBJ2-7, with 8 bases fitting TRBD1. The V gene end was trimmed by 5 bases and the J gene end by 5 bases; junction bases not matched to a gene: 11. Germline CDR1 reads SGHAT; CDR2 reads FQNNGV. The CDR3 totals 15 residues. The CDR3 DNA reads TGTGCCAGCAGCCCCTTGCTGGACAGGGCTAACGAGCAGTACTTC. Translated, it gives CASSPLLDRANEQYF.

V gene TRBV28 combines with J gene TRBJ1-2; tentatively, D is TRBD1 (6 bases). Germline values: CDR1 MDHEN, CDR2 SYDVKM. The CDR3 contains 14 residues. V gave up 6 bases and J gave up 4 bases, with 15 bases separating them. CDR3 DNA sequence: TGTGCCAGCAGGGACGAGGGGGGGCCCTATGGCTACACCTTC. It is translated as CASRDEGGPYGYTF.

The chain carries TRBV11-2 and TRBJ2-7; D remains unclear. The V and J ends lost 2 bases and 0 bases respectively, with 8 bases between them. Germline V lookup: CDR1 SGHAT, CDR2 FQNNGV. This CDR3 comprises 14 residues. The DNA of the CDR3 is TGTGCCAGCAGCTTATATGTCTCCTCCTACGAGCAGTACTTC. This sequence encodes CASSLYVSSYEQYF.

This chain connects TRBV28 to TRBJ2-7, with D unclear. Germline V lookup: CDR1 MDHEN, CDR2 SYDVKM. V dropped 4 bases and J dropped 2 bases, with 12 bases sitting between them. The CDR3 spans 14 residues. This CDR3 reads CASSSRGSTYEQYF. CDR3 sequence (DNA): TGTGCCAGCAGTTCACGCGGCAGCACCTACGAGCAGTACTTC.

This clone has only a few counts. Different DNA sequences within this sample yield the same CDR3. The V call is TRBV5-1, the J call TRBJ1-3; TRBD1 might be the D (5 bases). Germline assignment: CDR1 SGHRS and CDR2 YFSETQ. The CDR3 extends over 14 amino acids. V dropped 3 bases and J dropped 2 bases, with 9 bases sitting between them. CDR3 sequence (DNA): TGCGCCAGCAGCTGGGGGACTGCTGGAAACACCATATATTTT. Its translation: CASSWGTAGNTIYF.

A single count supports this clone. The chain uses TRBV27 and TRBJ2-7; TRBD2 agrees at 7 bases. Germline values: CDR1 MNHEY, CDR2 SMNVEV (reference sequence). The J segment lost 0 bases and the V segment lost 2 bases, leaving 7 bases of the junction unmatched. The CDR3 extends over 16 amino acids. CDR3 sequence: CASSLIAGVSSYEQYF. The CDR3 nucleotides read TGTGCCAGCAGTTTAATTGCGGGGGTAAGCTCCTACGAGCAGTACTTC.

The J gene is TRBJ2-1, the V gene TRBV7-2; D may correspond to TRBD1 or TRBD2 (5 bases each). This CDR3 has 15 residues. Deletions cut 5 bases from V and 0 bases from J, with 11 bases between. Germline V lookup: CDR1 SGHTA, CDR2 FQGNSA. In DNA, the CDR3 is TGTGCCAGCAGCCAGACAGCGGTCTCCTACAATGAGCAGTTCTTC. The encoded protein is CASSQTAVSYNEQFF.

In this sample, this clone turned up once. The CDR3 DNA follows: TGTGCCATCAGTGAGCCCAAGACAGGGGGCTCCTCCTACGAGCAGTACTTC. It specifies CAISEPKTGGSSYEQYF. The chain couples TRBV10-3 to TRBJ2-7; 10 nucleotides align to TRBD1. Germline V gene data show CDR1 as ENHRY and CDR2 as SYGVKD. Unmatched junction bases numbered 7, after V lost 2 bases and J lost 0 bases. The CDR3 covers 17 residues.

V is TRBV4-1 and J is TRBJ2-7; 12 bases map to TRBD2. The CDR3 has 16 residues. V lost 1 base to trimming and J lost 3 bases; unmatched junction nucleotides: 4. Germline V gene data show CDR1 as MGHRA and CDR2 as YSYEKL. As DNA, the CDR3 is TGCGCCAGCAGCCAAGGACCGGGACTAGCGGGCTACGAGCAGTACTTC. Residues: CASSQGPGLAGYEQYF.

As DNA, the CDR3 is TGTGCCAGCAGTTACTCGAAAGGGGAAGCTTTCTTT. As protein: CASSYSKGEAFF. This chain connects TRBV6-5 to TRBJ1-1; D unresolved. Trimming removed 0 bases at V and 8 bases at J, with 7 bases between. CDR1 and CDR2 (germline): MNHEY, SVGAGI. The CDR3 has 12 amino acids.

This clone appeared a few times. J is TRBJ1-5 and V is TRBV6-5; 9 nucleotides match TRBD1. V shed 5 bases and J 7 bases; nucleotides not matched to a gene: 6. The CDR3 totals 14 residues. Per germline, CDR1 MNHEY and CDR2 SVGAGI. As DNA, the CDR3 is TGTGCCAGCAGTCGACAGGGGGATGACCAGCCCCAGCATTTT. Translated: CASSRQGDDQPQHF.

A single count supports this clone. The J gene is TRBJ1-1, the V gene TRBV7-2, with D perhaps matching TRBD1 (5 bases). Germline V lookup: CDR1 SGHTA, CDR2 FQGNSA. Trimming shortened V by 1 base and J by 1 base, and 10 bases separated the two germline ends. The CDR3 runs 15 residues. CDR3 sequence reads: CASSLVTGGNTEAFF. For the CDR3, the DNA is TGTGCCAGCAGCTTAGTAACGGGGGGGAACACTGAAGCTTTCTTT.

This clone was counted a few times. The identical CDR3 is also encoded by other nucleotide sequences in the sample. V is TRBV5-4 and J is TRBJ1-3; the D is unclear. CDR1 is SGHNT and CDR2 is YYREEE in the germline V gene (reference sequence). The CDR3 extends over 14 amino acids. The germline V and J ends were trimmed by 0 bases and 5 bases, with 9 bases remaining between them. The CDR3 region is CASSLDRARNTIYF. The CDR3 coding sequence is TGTGCCAGCAGCTTGGACCGCGCTAGAAACACCATATATTTT.

The rearrangement uses TRBV29-1 and TRBJ1-1; 7 positions match TRBD1. The V segment lost 3 bases and the J segment 6 bases; nucleotides outside the gene matches: 7. The V gene's germline CDR1 is SQVTM and CDR2 ANQGSEA. The CDR3 runs to 13 residues. The CDR3 coding sequence is TGCAGCGTTGATGCGACAGGGCGTGCTGAAGCTTTCTTT. Translation: CSVDATGRAEAFF.

J is TRBJ1-3 and V is TRBV27; a possible D gene is TRBD1 (5 bases). Between the trimmed V and J ends, which lost 2 bases and 4 bases, there was a span of 12 bases. Germline V gene data show CDR1 as MNHEY and CDR2 as SMNVEV (reference sequence). This CDR3 contains 15 residues. The CDR3 sequence: CASSLRGAPGNTIYF. CDR3 DNA: TGTGCCAGCAGTTTAAGAGGGGCGCCCGGAAACACCATATATTTT.

This clone appeared once. The J gene is TRBJ2-3, the V gene TRBV7-6; 9 positions agree with TRBD2. CDR1 is SGHVS and CDR2 is FNYEAQ in the germline V gene. The CDR3 length is 16 residues. V dropped 5 bases and J dropped 3; count of bases not matched to a gene: 9. CDR3 in DNA: TGTGCCAGCAGCCTTAGTAGCGGGAGAGAGACAGATACGCAGTATTTT. Translation: CASSLSSGRETDTQYF. Complete variable domain (other parts from reference TRBV7-6 and TRBJ2-3): GAGVSQSPRYKVTKRGQDVALRCDPISGHVSLYWYRQALGQGPEFLTYFNYEAQQDKSGLPNDRFSAERPEGSISTLTIQRTEQRDSAMYRCASSLSSGRETDTQYFGPGTRLTVL.

The chain joins TRBV28 to TRBJ2-3; D perhaps matches TRBD2 (6 bases). The CDR3 spans 18 residues. Trimming took 3 bases from V and 1 from J, leaving 20 bases between them. CDR1 is MDHEN and CDR2 is SYDVKM in the germline V gene. The CDR3 nucleotides read TGTGCCAGCAGTTTTTTGGGGGGATGGGCTAGCGGCACAGATACGCAGTATTTT. Translating it yields CASSFLGGWASGTDTQYF. Full variable domain (remainder filled in from reference TRBV28 and TRBJ2-3): DVKVTQSSRYLVKRTGEKVFLECVQDMDHENMFWYRQDPGLGLRLIYFSYDVKMKEKGDIPEGYSVSREKKERFSLILESASTNQTSMYLCASSFLGGWASGTDTQYFGPGTRLTVL.

The chain has TRBV4-1 and TRBJ1-2; D call uncertain. In germline, CDR1 is MGHRA, CDR2 YSYEKL. V lost 3 bases, J lost 0 bases, and 14 bases lay in between. The CDR3 spans 16 residues. The DNA for the CDR3 is TGCGCCAGCAGCCAGCCTCTCCTGGGTTCTAACTATGGCTACACCTTC. This gives the protein CASSQPLLGSNYGYTF.

This clone has a handful of counts. The V and J genes are TRBV6-1 and TRBJ1-4; a possible D gene is TRBD1 (5 bases). CDR3 size: 15 residues. CDR1 MNHNS and CDR2 SASEGT come from the germline V gene. V lost 6 bases to trimming and J lost 7 bases, with 18 bases between them. The CDR3 DNA reads as TGTGCCAGCAGAGACCGGGGCGCGGGAGTTGAAAAACTGTTTTTT. Protein product: CASRDRGAGVEKLFF.

V and J are TRBV5-4 and TRBJ2-3, with unresolved D. Germline V lookup: CDR1 SGHNT, CDR2 YYREEE (reference sequence). V was pared by 1 base and J by 6 bases, with 9 bases between. The CDR3 covers 13 residues. Written as DNA, the CDR3 is TGTGCCAGCAGCTTGCCTCACCAGGATACGCAGTATTTT. Translated: CASSLPHQDTQYF.

As regards this clone: The same CDR3 also results from other DNA sequences found in this sample. CDR3 in amino acids: CSARLGETQYF. CDR3 nucleotides: TGCAGTGCTAGATTGGGGGAGACCCAGTACTTC. J is TRBJ2-5 and V is TRBV20-1; no reliable D call. Germline loops: CDR1 DFQATT, CDR2 SNEGSKA (reference sequence). V lost 2 bases to trimming and J lost 5 bases, with 6 bases between them. This CDR3 is 11 amino acids long.

The V call is TRBV30, the J call TRBJ2-5; the match to TRBD2 covers 13 bases. Germline assignment: CDR1 GTSNPN and CDR2 SVGIG (reference sequence). This CDR3 has 16 amino acids. Germline trimming cut 2 bases from V and 4 bases from J; bases unmatched to any gene: 7. The CDR3 reads CAWSIGLAGDGETQYF. The CDR3 DNA sequence: TGTGCCTGGAGTATCGGACTAGCGGGAGACGGAGAGACCCAGTACTTC.

The chain is built from TRBV5-6 and TRBJ1-4, with no clear D. The CDR3 runs 12 residues. Germline V gives CDR1 SGHDT, CDR2 YYEEEE. V lost 3 bases and J lost 6, with 6 bases in between. The CDR3 sequence: CASSSNYEKLFF. For the CDR3, the DNA is TGTGCCAGCAGCTCCAATTATGAAAAACTGTTTTTT.

The gene calls are TRBV19 and TRBJ2-4; no reliable D call. Trimming removed 3 bases from V and 7 bases from J, with 10 bases in between. CDR1 LNHDA and CDR2 SQIVND come from the germline V gene (reference sequence). The CDR3 has 13 residues. CDR3 sequence reads: CASSMARVNIQYF. The CDR3 region has the DNA TGTGCCAGTAGTATGGCTAGAGTGAACATTCAGTACTTC.

The chain recombines TRBV6-1 with TRBJ2-7, with TRBD1 matching 11 bases. CDR1 and CDR2 from the germline V gene are MNHNS and SASEGT. The CDR3 runs to 14 residues. J gave up 5 bases and V 10 bases, and 10 bases lay outside the gene matches. CDR3 DNA: TGTGCCATCGGTACACGGACAGGGGGCGACGAGCAGTACTTC. It translates to CAIGTRTGGDEQYF.

This chain connects TRBV2 to TRBJ1-4; tentative D call: TRBD1 (6 bases). The CDR3 length is 16 residues. Looked up from germline, CDR1 is SNHLY and CDR2 is FYNNEI. Trimming took 8 bases from V and 2 from J, leaving 18 bases between them. The CDR3 here is CASGDRRRNTNEKLFF. The CDR3, as DNA: TGTGCCAGCGGCGACAGGCGCCGAAATACTAATGAAAAACTGTTTTTT.

The chain carries TRBV1 and TRBJ2-1; the table's D call of TRBD2 was not tested on the DNA. TRBV1 is a pseudogene segment. CDR3 size: 13 residues. Here the CDR3 reads CTSSRTIYNEQFF. CDR3 nucleotide sequence: TGCACCAGCAGCAGGACTATCTACAATGAGCAGTTCTTC.

The chain has TRBV5-4 and TRBJ2-2; D not resolved. The CDR3 sequence is 14 residues long. V shed 2 bases and J shed 8 bases, with 13 bases lying between them. Per germline, CDR1 SGHNT and CDR2 YYREEE (reference sequence). Here the CDR3 DNA reads TGTGCCAGCAGCTTTTCGTCCGGCGAAGGGGAGCTGTTTTTT. It is translated as CASSFSSGEGELFF.

The chain employs TRBV19 and TRBJ2-3; TRBD2 aligns across 14 bases. CDR3 length equals 16 residues. Germline V lookup: CDR1 LNHDA, CDR2 SQIVND (reference sequence). Trimming took 7 bases from V and 8 from J; bases not matched to a gene: 11. Here the CDR3 DNA reads TGTGCCAGTACTCTCGGGACTAGCGGGAGAGTTGGTACGCAGTATTTT. It codes for CASTLGTSGRVGTQYF.